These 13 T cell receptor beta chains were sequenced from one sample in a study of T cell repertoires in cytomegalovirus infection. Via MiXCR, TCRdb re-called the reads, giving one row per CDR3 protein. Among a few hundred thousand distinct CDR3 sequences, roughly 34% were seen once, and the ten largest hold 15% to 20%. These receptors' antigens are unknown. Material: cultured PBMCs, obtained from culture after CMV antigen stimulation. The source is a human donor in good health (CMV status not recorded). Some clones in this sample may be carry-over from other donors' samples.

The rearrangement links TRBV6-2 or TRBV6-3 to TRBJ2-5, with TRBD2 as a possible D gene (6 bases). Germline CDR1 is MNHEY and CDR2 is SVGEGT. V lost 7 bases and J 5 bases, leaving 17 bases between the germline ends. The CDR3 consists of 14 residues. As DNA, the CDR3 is TGTGCCAGCATAACTCGGAGGGCCCGGGAGACCCAGTACTTC. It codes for CASITRRARETQYF.

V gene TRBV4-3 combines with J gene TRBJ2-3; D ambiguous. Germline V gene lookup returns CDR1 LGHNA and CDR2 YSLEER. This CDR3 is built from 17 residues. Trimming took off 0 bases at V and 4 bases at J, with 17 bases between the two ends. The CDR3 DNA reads TGCGCCAGCAGCCAAGATCCCCCAGCGACCCGGCCAGATACGCAGTATTTT. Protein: CASSQDPPATRPDTQYF.

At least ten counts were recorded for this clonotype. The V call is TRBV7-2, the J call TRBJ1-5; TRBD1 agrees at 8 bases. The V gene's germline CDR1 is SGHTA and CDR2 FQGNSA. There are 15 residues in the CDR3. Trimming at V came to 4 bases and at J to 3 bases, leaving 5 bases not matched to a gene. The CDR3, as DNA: TGTGCCAGCAGCTCACAGACAGGGGACAATCAGCCCCAGCATTTT. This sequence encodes CASSSQTGDNQPQHF.

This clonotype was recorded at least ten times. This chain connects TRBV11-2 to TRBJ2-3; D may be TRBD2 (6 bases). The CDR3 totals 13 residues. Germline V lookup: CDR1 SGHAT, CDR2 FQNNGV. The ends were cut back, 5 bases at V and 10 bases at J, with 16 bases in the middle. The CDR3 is CASSVDFSGAQYF. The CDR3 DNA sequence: TGTGCCAGCAGCGTCGACTTTAGCGGCGCGCAGTATTTT.

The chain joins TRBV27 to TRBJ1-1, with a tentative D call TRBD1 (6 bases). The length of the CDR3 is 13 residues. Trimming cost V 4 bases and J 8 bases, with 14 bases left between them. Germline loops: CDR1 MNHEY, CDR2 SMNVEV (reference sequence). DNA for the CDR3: TGTGCCAGCAGTTGGGCTGAGGGACAAGAAGCTTTCTTT. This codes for CASSWAEGQEAFF.

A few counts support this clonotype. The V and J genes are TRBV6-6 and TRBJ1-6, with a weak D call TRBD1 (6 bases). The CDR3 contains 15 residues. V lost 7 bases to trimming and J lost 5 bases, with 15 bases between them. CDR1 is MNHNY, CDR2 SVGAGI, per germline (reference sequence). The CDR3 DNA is TGTGCCAGCACCCCACTGGGGGCGGATAATTCACCCCTCCACTTT. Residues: CASTPLGADNSPLHF.

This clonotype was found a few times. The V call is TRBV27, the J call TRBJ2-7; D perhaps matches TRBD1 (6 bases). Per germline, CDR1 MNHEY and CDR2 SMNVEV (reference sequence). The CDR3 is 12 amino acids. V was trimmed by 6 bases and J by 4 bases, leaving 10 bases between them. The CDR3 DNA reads TGTGCCAGCAGCCATAGGGGGTACGAGCAGTACTTC. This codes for CASSHRGYEQYF.

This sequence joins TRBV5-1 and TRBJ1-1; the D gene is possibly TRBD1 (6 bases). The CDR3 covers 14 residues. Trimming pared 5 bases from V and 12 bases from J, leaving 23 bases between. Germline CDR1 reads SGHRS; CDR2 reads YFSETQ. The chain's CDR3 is CASRTSPGAGVTFF. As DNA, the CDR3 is TGCGCCAGCAGGACCTCCCCGGGGGCAGGAGTAACTTTCTTT.

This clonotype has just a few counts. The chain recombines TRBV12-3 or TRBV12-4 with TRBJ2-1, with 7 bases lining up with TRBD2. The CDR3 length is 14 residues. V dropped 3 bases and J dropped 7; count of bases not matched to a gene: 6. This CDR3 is CASSFREGFNEQFF. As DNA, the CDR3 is TGTGCCAGCAGTTTCAGGGAGGGCTTTAATGAGCAGTTCTTC.

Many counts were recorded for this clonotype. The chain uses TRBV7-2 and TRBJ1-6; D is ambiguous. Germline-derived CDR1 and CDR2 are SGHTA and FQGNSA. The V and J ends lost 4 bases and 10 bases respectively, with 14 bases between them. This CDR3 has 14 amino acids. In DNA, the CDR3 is TGTGCCAGCAGCTCTGGGTCATTCGGGTCACCCCTCCACTTT. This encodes CASSSGSFGSPLHF.

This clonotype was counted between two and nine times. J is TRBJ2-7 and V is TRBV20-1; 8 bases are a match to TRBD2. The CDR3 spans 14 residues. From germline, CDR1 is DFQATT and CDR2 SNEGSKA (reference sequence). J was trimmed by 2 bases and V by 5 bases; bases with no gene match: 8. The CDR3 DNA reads TGCAGTGCTGGGATAAGCGGGAGCACCTACGAGCAGTACTTC. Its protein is CSAGISGSTYEQYF.

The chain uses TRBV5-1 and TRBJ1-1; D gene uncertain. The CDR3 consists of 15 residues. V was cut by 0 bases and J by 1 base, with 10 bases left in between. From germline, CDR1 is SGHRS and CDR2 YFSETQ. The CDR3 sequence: CASSLGVRSNTEAFF. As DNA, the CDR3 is TGCGCCAGCAGCTTGGGGGTCAGATCGAACACTGAAGCTTTCTTT.

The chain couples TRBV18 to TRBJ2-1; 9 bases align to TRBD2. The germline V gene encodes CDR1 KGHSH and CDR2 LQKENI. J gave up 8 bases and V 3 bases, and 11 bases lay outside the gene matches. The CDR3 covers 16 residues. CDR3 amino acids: CASSPGGLAGGDEQFF. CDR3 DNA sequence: TGTGCCAGCTCACCTGGGGGACTAGCTGGGGGAGATGAGCAGTTCTTC.